This T cell receptor (beta chain) emerged from a study of blood T cell repertoires in COVID-19. Study information: Material from acute and convalescent COVID-19 was sourced from the United States, Italy and Spain. T cells, B-cell-depleted T cells, or PBMCs supplied cDNA or gDNA.

Per the original data handling: Counts of nucleated cells, estimated from reference gene primer amplification, were obtained. The repertoire was sequenced with immunoSEQ multiplex PCR; TCRdb's copy has only in-frame clones and lacks some. That table supplies the V and J calls and clone size; D and trimming were determined from the DNA. Here the sample spans under 70,000 clones, around 80% being singletons. V lost 0 bases to trimming and J lost 4 bases; unmatched junction nucleotides: 6. CDR1 is SGHRS, CDR2 YFSETQ, per germline. This CDR3 comprises 16 residues. Input material: peripheral blood. This rearrangement joins TRBV5-1 to TRBJ2-7; 11 bases match TRBD2. The receptor was derived from an elderly woman with active or convalescent COVID-19. This CDR3 is CASSLVQGLAVYEQYF. Here the CDR3 DNA reads TGCGCCAGCAGCTTGGTCCAGGGACTAGCGGTGTACGAGCAGTACTTC.